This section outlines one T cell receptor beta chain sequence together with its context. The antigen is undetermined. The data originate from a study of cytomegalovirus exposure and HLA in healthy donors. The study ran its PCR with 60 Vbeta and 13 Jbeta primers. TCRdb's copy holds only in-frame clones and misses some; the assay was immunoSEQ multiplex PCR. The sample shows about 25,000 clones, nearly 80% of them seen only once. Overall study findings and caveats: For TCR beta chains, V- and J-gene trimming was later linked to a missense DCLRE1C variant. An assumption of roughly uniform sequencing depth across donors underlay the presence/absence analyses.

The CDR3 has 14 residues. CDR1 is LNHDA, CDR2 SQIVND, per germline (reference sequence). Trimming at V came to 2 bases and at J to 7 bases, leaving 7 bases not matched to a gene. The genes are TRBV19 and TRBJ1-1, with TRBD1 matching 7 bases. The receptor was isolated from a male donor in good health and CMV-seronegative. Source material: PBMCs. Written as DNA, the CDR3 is TGTGCCAGTAGTATACTGGGACAGAGAAATGAAGCTTTCTTT. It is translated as CASSILGQRNEAFF.